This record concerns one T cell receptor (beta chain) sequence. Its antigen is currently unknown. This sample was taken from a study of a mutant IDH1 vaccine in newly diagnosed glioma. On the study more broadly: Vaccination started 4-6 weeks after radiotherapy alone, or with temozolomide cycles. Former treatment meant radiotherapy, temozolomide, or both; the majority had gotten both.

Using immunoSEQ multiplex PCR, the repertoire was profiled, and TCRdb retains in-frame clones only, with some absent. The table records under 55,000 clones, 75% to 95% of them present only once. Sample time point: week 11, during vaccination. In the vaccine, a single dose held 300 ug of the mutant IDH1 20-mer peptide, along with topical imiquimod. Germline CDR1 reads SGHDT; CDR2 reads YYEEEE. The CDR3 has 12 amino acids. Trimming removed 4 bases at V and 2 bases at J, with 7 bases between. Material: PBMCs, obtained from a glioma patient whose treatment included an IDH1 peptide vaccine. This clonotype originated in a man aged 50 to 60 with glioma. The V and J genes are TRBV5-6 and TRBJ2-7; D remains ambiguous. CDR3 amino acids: CASSTATYEQYF. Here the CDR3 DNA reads TGTGCCAGCAGCACCGCTACCTACGAGCAGTACTTC.